These 16 T cell receptor beta chains were sequenced from one sample in a study of cytomegalovirus exposure and HLA in healthy donors. It was with 60 Vbeta and 13 Jbeta primers that the PCR ran. Repertoires were generated with immunoSEQ multiplex PCR, while TCRdb's copy carries only in-frame clones and drops some. The table lists about 130,000 clones, about three quarters of them singletons, with about 2.7% in the top ten. Specimen: PBMCs. The receptors shown here come from a woman aged 55-75 years in good health and CMV-seropositive.

The rearrangement uses TRBV28 and TRBJ1-4; D is perhaps TRBD1 (5 bases). CDR1 is MDHEN, CDR2 SYDVKM, per germline. The CDR3 contains 14 residues. Trimming cost V 4 bases and J 7 bases, with 13 bases left between them. The CDR3 coding sequence is TGTGCCAGCAGTTCGACAGTCCAGCCTGAAAAACTGTTTTTT. Translated: CASSSTVQPEKLFF.

The chain joins TRBV25-1 to TRBJ1-1; 7 bases map to TRBD1. V lost 6 bases, J lost 4 bases, and 8 bases stayed unmatched. Germline V lookup: CDR1 MGHDK, CDR2 SYGVNS. The CDR3 totals 14 residues. CDR3 bases: TGTGCCAGCAGCCTAGACAGGGCGACCACTGAAGCTTTCTTT. Its translation: CASSLDRATTEAFF.

This rearrangement joins TRBV23-1 to TRBJ1-4; D is uncertain. TRBV23-1 is annotated as an ORF whose role is uncertain. The CDR3 spans 11 residues. V lost 2 bases, J lost 8 bases, and 3 bases lay in between. This CDR3 reads CASSQVEKLFF. Written as DNA, the CDR3 is TGCGCCAGCAGTCAAGTAGAAAAACTGTTTTTT.

The gene calls are TRBV19 and TRBJ1-5; D remains ambiguous. The V gene's germline CDR1 is LNHDA and CDR2 SQIVND (reference sequence). The CDR3 consists of 13 residues. V gave up 5 bases and J gave up 2 bases, with 7 bases separating them. The CDR3 DNA sequence: TGTGCCAGTAGTGAGGTCCGCAATCAGCCCCAGCATTTT. It yields the protein CASSEVRNQPQHF. Based on the CDR3 plus reference TRBV19 and TRBJ1-5, the full variable domain is DGGITQSPKYLFRKEGQNVTLSCEQNLNHDAMYWYRQDPGQGLRLIYYSQIVNDFQKGDIAEGYSVSREKKESFPLTVTSAQKNPTAFYLCASSEVRNQPQHFGDGTRLSIL.

This chain uses TRBV6-5 with TRBJ1-5, with a weak D call TRBD1 (5 bases). Trimming left V 2 bases short and J 6 bases short, with 8 bases between. Germline V gene data show CDR1 as MNHEY and CDR2 as SVGAGI. The CDR3 is made up of 13 amino acids. In nucleotides, the CDR3 is TGTGCCAGCAGTTACGATCAGGGTCAGCCCCAGCATTTT. It translates to CASSYDQGQPQHF.

The J gene is TRBJ2-2, the V gene TRBV28; 9 nucleotides match TRBD2. The CDR3 spans 16 residues. V lost 6 bases and J lost 3; bases outside the gene matches: 8. Germline V gene data show CDR1 as MDHEN and CDR2 as SYDVKM. As DNA, the CDR3 is TGTGCCAGCAGGCCCCCGGGACTAGCATACACCGGGGAGCTGTTTTTT. This translates into CASRPPGLAYTGELFF.

V gene TRBV7-6 combines with J gene TRBJ1-2; D gene unclear. V lost 3 bases, J lost 3 bases, and 8 bases lay in between. The CDR3 loop spans 13 amino acids. Germline V lookup: CDR1 SGHVS, CDR2 FNYEAQ. Written as DNA, the CDR3 is TGTGCCAGCAGCTTGTCGGGAGACTATGGCTACACCTTC. Its protein is CASSLSGDYGYTF.

The J gene is TRBJ2-5, the V gene TRBV23-1; 9 bases are shared with TRBD2. TRBV23-1 is an ORF, and what it does is uncertain. This CDR3 is built from 16 residues. Trimming took 3 bases from V and 1 from J; bases not matched to a gene: 6. CDR3 loop: CASSHGKRGAQETQYF. The CDR3 DNA reads as TGCGCCAGCAGTCATGGGAAGCGGGGGGCCCAAGAGACCCAGTACTTC.

This rearrangement joins TRBV11-2 to TRBJ2-1, with 7 bases aligning to TRBD2. The CDR3 totals 15 residues. With 7 bases clipped from V and 4 bases from J, the junction kept 10 bases outside the gene matches. CDR1 is SGHAT, CDR2 FQNNGV, per germline. CDR3 sequence reads: CASIQGGGGYNEQFF. The CDR3 DNA sequence: TGTGCCAGCATCCAAGGCGGGGGAGGTTACAATGAGCAGTTCTTC.

V is TRBV5-4 and J is TRBJ2-1, with D possibly TRBD1 on 5 matching bases. CDR1 is SGHNT, CDR2 YYREEE, per germline (reference sequence). Between the trimmed V and J ends, which lost 2 bases and 8 bases, there was a span of 14 bases. This CDR3 has 14 residues. Written as DNA, the CDR3 is TGTGCCAGCAGCTTCGGCAGGGCCTTGGATGAGCAGTTCTTC. Protein: CASSFGRALDEQFF.

Only a few counts were recorded for this clone. This chain links TRBV19 with TRBJ1-4, with TRBD1 matching 10 bases. From germline, CDR1 is LNHDA and CDR2 SQIVND (reference sequence). The CDR3 totals 14 residues. Trimming removed 10 bases from V and 8 bases from J; junction bases left unmatched: 10. CDR3 residues: CAISPPGQGEKLFF. Written as DNA, the CDR3 is TGTGCCATCTCCCCTCCGGGACAGGGGGAAAAACTGTTTTTT.

The rearrangement links TRBV6-5 to TRBJ2-7, with 8 bases matching TRBD1. Germline lookup yields CDR1 MNHEY and CDR2 SVGAGI. This CDR3 is 16 amino acids long. J was trimmed by 2 bases and V by 0 bases; bases with no gene match: 6. CDR3 sequence: CASSYSKQGVTYEQYF. The CDR3 coding sequence is TGTGCCAGCAGTTACTCGAAACAGGGGGTAACCTACGAGCAGTACTTC.

The chain uses TRBV5-1 and TRBJ2-3; 13 bases are a match to TRBD2. Looked up from germline, CDR1 is SGHRS and CDR2 is YFSETQ. The CDR3 loop spans 16 amino acids. V shed 5 bases and J 0 bases; nucleotides not matched to a gene: 3. CDR3 sequence reads: CASRELAGGSTDTQYF. CDR3 sequence (DNA): TGCGCCAGCAGAGAACTAGCGGGGGGGAGCACAGATACGCAGTATTTT.

The chain joins TRBV5-1 to TRBJ1-1, with D unresolved. The CDR3 totals 13 residues. The V end was cut by 4 bases, the J end by 4 bases, with 11 bases between. From germline, CDR1 is SGHRS and CDR2 YFSETQ. The CDR3 is CASSEGGITEAFF. CDR3 coding DNA: TGCGCCAGCAGCGAGGGTGGTATCACTGAAGCTTTCTTT.

The chain couples TRBV9 to TRBJ2-7, with 9 bases aligning to TRBD1. The CDR3 is 13 residues long. Germline loops: CDR1 SGDLS, CDR2 YYNGEE. J lost 3 bases, V lost 3 bases, and 1 base had no gene match. This CDR3 reads CASSADRGYEQYF. The CDR3 nucleotides are TGTGCCAGCAGCGCGGACAGGGGCTACGAGCAGTACTTC.

This clone was recorded a few times. The chain couples TRBV2 to TRBJ1-2; unclear D gene. This CDR3 comprises 13 residues. Trimming left V 4 bases short and J 1 base short, with 7 bases between. From germline, CDR1 is SNHLY and CDR2 FYNNEI. CDR3 DNA: TGTGCCAGCAGTGGAGATTTTAACTATGGCTACACCTTC. Translation gives CASSGDFNYGYTF.